These 21 T cell receptor beta chains originate from one sample sequenced in a study of blood T cell repertoires in COVID-19. Clones were read by immunoSEQ multiplex PCR, and TCRdb kept only the in-frame ones, dropping some. Of more than 250,000 clones in the sample, roughly 90% were seen once. The material sequenced was PBMCs or T cells enriched from blood (not recorded which). The receptors originated from a woman between 25 and 40 years old who had recovered from COVID-19.

The chain carries TRBV13 and TRBJ2-5, with TRBD1 matching 8 bases. CDR1 and CDR2 from the germline V gene are PRHDT and FYEKMQ (reference sequence). V dropped 2 bases and J dropped 4; count of bases not matched to a gene: 12. CDR3 length equals 17 residues. The DNA of the CDR3 is TGTGCCAGCAGCTTAAGGGGGGTCGGTACAGGGGGAGAGACCCAGTACTTC. It encodes CASSLRGVGTGGETQYF.

The CDR3 nucleotides are TGCGCCAGCAGCTTTTTAGCGGCCGAAGAGACCCAGTACTTC. Translating gives CASSFLAAEETQYF. V and J are TRBV5-1 and TRBJ2-5, with D possibly being TRBD2 (6 bases). The V end lost 2 bases, the J end lost 3 bases, and 11 bases lay between the germline ends. The CDR3 is made up of 14 amino acids. Germline CDR1 is SGHRS and CDR2 is YFSETQ.

J is TRBJ2-1 and V is TRBV24-1; 8 bases agree with TRBD1. V shed 4 bases and J 1 base; nucleotides not matched to a gene: 2. Germline V gene data show CDR1 as KGHDR and CDR2 as SFDVKD. CDR3 length equals 15 residues. CDR3 region: CATSDNRGSYNEQFF. CDR3 in DNA: TGTGCCACCAGTGACAACAGGGGGTCCTACAATGAGCAGTTCTTC.

The rearrangement uses TRBV7-2 and TRBJ2-2; D remains unclear. The CDR3 sequence is 13 residues long. Trimming cost V 2 bases and J 6 bases, with 7 bases left between them. Per the germline V gene, CDR1 is SGHTA and CDR2 is FQGNSA. Here the CDR3 DNA reads TGTGCCAGCAGCTTATTACATCCCGGGGAGCTGTTTTTT. It specifies CASSLLHPGELFF. The variable domain in full, completed from reference TRBV7-2 and TRBJ2-2, reads GAGVSQSPSNKVTEKGKDVELRCDPISGHTALYWYRQSLGQGLEFLIYFQGNSAPDKSGLPSDRFSAERTGGSVSTLTIQRTQQEDSAVYLCASSLLHPGELFFGEGSRLTVL.

This clone has only one observation. The chain uses TRBV28 and TRBJ2-1; the match to TRBD2 covers 11 bases. Germline loops: CDR1 MDHEN, CDR2 SYDVKM. CDR3 size: 16 residues. Trimming took 4 bases from V and 8 from J; bases not matched to a gene: 10. In DNA, the CDR3 is TGTGCCAGCAGTTCGCCGGTAGCGGGGGGGCCGCATGAGCAGTTCTTC. This sequence encodes CASSSPVAGGPHEQFF.

This clone appeared once. This chain links TRBV3-1 (or the pseudogene TRBV3-2) with TRBJ2-3; 11 nucleotides line up with TRBD2. The CDR3 sequence is 17 residues long. Germline V gene lookup returns CDR1 LGHDT and CDR2 YNNKEL (reference sequence). J was trimmed by 3 bases and V by 3 bases; bases with no gene match: 8. In DNA, the CDR3 is TGTGCCAGCAGCCAGAATCCCGGGACTAGCGGAACAGATACGCAGTATTTT. As protein: CASSQNPGTSGTDTQYF.

The CDR3 here is CASSLAARRGDEQFF. The CDR3 bases are TGCGCCAGCAGCTTGGCCGCCCGCCGGGGAGATGAGCAGTTCTTC. The chain combines TRBV5-1 with TRBJ2-1; weak D call: TRBD2 (5 bases). The CDR3 runs to 15 residues. V lost 0 bases to trimming and J lost 8 bases, with 15 bases between them. From germline, CDR1 is SGHRS and CDR2 YFSETQ. Looking up the rest from reference TRBV5-1 and TRBJ2-1 gives the full variable domain: KAGVTQTPRYLIKTRGQQVTLSCSPISGHRSVSWYQQTPGQGLQFLFEYFSETQRNKGNFPGRFSGRQFSNSRSEMNVSTLELGDSALYLCASSLAARRGDEQFFGPGTRLTVL.

The chain has TRBV29-1 and TRBJ2-1; 8 nucleotides line up with TRBD2. From germline, CDR1 is SQVTM and CDR2 ANQGSEA. J lost 5 bases, V lost 0 bases, and 6 bases had no gene match. There are 15 residues in the CDR3. CDR3 bases: TGCAGCGTTGAAGATCAAGCGGGAGCCCACAATGAGCAGTTCTTC. It specifies CSVEDQAGAHNEQFF.

The V gene is TRBV7-8, the J gene TRBJ2-1; 7 positions agree with TRBD2. CDR3 length: 16 amino acids. Germline assignment: CDR1 SGHVS and CDR2 FQNEAQ. The junction had 9 bases not matched to a gene; V was cut back by 7 bases and J by 0 bases. CDR3 DNA: TGTGCCAGCACCCCTATGGGCGGGAGCTCCTACAATGAGCAGTTCTTC. This gives the protein CASTPMGGSSYNEQFF.

The rearrangement links TRBV28 to TRBJ2-3, with a tentative D call TRBD2 (5 bases). Germline assignment: CDR1 MDHEN and CDR2 SYDVKM. This CDR3 spans 15 amino acids. V was cut by 5 bases and J by 2 bases, with 14 bases left in between. CDR3 nucleotides: TGTGCCAGCAGTCCAGAATGGGAGTCCACAGATACGCAGTATTTT. Translation gives CASSPEWESTDTQYF. The full variable domain, its missing parts supplied by reference TRBV28 and TRBJ2-3, is DVKVTQSSRYLVKRTGEKVFLECVQDMDHENMFWYRQDPGLGLRLIYFSYDVKMKEKGDIPEGYSVSREKKERFSLILESASTNQTSMYLCASSPEWESTDTQYFGPGTRLTVL.

The chain employs TRBV25-1 and TRBJ1-4, with 9 bases lining up with TRBD1. CDR1 and CDR2 from the germline V gene are MGHDK and SYGVNS. The CDR3 consists of 16 residues. V shed 1 base, J shed 5 bases, and the junction held 5 bases outside the gene matches. CDR3 region: CASSESPGQGNEKLFF. DNA for the CDR3: TGTGCCAGCAGTGAATCCCCGGGACAGGGAAATGAAAAACTGTTTTTT.

The chain uses TRBV24-1 and TRBJ2-5, with 8 bases matching TRBD1. Germline V gene lookup returns CDR1 KGHDR and CDR2 SFDVKD. The CDR3 has 14 residues. V trimming: 3 bases; J trimming: 7 bases; junction bases outside the gene matches: 6. In DNA form, the CDR3 reads TGTGCCACCAGTGATACCGGACAGGGCGGGACCCAGTACTTC. Protein: CATSDTGQGGTQYF.

The chain employs TRBV7-9 and TRBJ1-3, with TRBD1 as a possible D gene (5 bases). The V end was cut by 4 bases, the J end by 7 bases, with 11 bases between. Germline V gene sequence: CDR1 SEHNR, CDR2 FQNEAQ (reference sequence). The CDR3 has 13 residues. This CDR3 reads CASSSGSRNTIYF. CDR3 coding DNA: TGTGCCAGCAGCTCAGGGTCCCGGAACACCATATATTTT.

The chain is built from TRBV28 and TRBJ1-1, with a weak D call TRBD1 (5 bases). The CDR3 loop spans 12 amino acids. Looked up from germline, CDR1 is MDHEN and CDR2 is SYDVKM. V lost 7 bases, J lost 8 bases, and 14 bases lay in between. CDR3 sequence: CASTRLGGEAFF. The CDR3 nucleotides are TGTGCCAGCACACGATTGGGGGGAGAAGCTTTCTTT.

This chain uses TRBV4-2 with TRBJ2-3, with TRBD2 matching 8 bases. Germline CDR1 and CDR2: LGHNA and YNFKEQ. The CDR3 consists of 18 residues. Trimming at V came to 4 bases and at J to 0 bases, leaving 12 bases not matched to a gene. The CDR3 nucleotides are TGTGCCAGCAGCCGAGCTCCTTTAGCGGGGCTTAGCACAGATACGCAGTATTTT. Protein: CASSRAPLAGLSTDTQYF.

The rearrangement uses TRBV28 and TRBJ2-7; D remains ambiguous. V was cut by 5 bases and J by 5 bases, with 10 bases left in between. Germline values: CDR1 MDHEN, CDR2 SYDVKM. This CDR3 has 12 amino acids. The CDR3 protein is CASSHEVHEQYF. The CDR3 DNA reads TGTGCCAGCAGTCATGAGGTACACGAGCAGTACTTC.

The chain carries TRBV5-5 and TRBJ2-1, with D maybe TRBD2 (6 bases). CDR1 SGHKS and CDR2 YYEKEE come from the germline V gene (reference sequence). The CDR3 consists of 14 residues. V was shortened by 1 base and J by 15 bases, with 20 bases between the two germline ends. CDR3 in DNA: TGTGCCAGCAGCTTGATCTCAAGCCGGGACTCGCGGTTCTTC. Its translation is CASSLISSRDSRFF.

This clone was recorded a few times. Other nucleotide sequences in the sample specify the same CDR3. The V and J genes are TRBV7-8 and TRBJ1-2, with D uncertain. Per the germline V gene, CDR1 is SGHVS and CDR2 is FQNEAQ. Trimming shortened V by 4 bases and J by 2 bases, and 8 bases separated the two germline ends. The CDR3 runs 13 residues. The CDR3 is CASSSTANYGYTF. CDR3 nucleotide sequence: TGTGCCAGCAGCTCTACAGCAAACTATGGCTACACCTTC.

The V call is TRBV6-5, the J call TRBJ2-7; TRBD2 matches 8 bases. The CDR3 length is 11 residues. Per the germline V gene, CDR1 is MNHEY and CDR2 is SVGAGI. The V and J ends lost 6 bases and 10 bases, in that order; junction bases with no gene match: 5. CDR3 DNA sequence: TGTGCCAGCAGGATGACTAGCGAACAGTACTTC. Amino acid sequence: CASRMTSEQYF.

J is TRBJ1-4 and V is TRBV6-5, with TRBD1 matching over 7 bases. Germline V lookup: CDR1 MNHEY, CDR2 SVGAGI. The CDR3 is 13 amino acids. The V gene end was trimmed by 6 bases and the J gene end by 7 bases; junction bases not matched to a gene: 5. Here the CDR3 reads CASRRGLGEKLFF. For the CDR3, the DNA is TGTGCCAGCAGAAGGGGGCTGGGTGAAAAACTGTTTTTT.

CDR3 amino acids: CASSERAGGDTQYF. Written as DNA, the CDR3 is TGTGCCAGCAGTGAACGGGCGGGTGGGGATACGCAGTATTTT. This chain links TRBV25-1 with TRBJ2-3, with D perhaps matching TRBD2 (5 bases). The CDR3 has 14 residues. Deletions cut 2 bases from V and 6 bases from J, with 12 bases between. Germline V lookup: CDR1 MGHDK, CDR2 SYGVNS.